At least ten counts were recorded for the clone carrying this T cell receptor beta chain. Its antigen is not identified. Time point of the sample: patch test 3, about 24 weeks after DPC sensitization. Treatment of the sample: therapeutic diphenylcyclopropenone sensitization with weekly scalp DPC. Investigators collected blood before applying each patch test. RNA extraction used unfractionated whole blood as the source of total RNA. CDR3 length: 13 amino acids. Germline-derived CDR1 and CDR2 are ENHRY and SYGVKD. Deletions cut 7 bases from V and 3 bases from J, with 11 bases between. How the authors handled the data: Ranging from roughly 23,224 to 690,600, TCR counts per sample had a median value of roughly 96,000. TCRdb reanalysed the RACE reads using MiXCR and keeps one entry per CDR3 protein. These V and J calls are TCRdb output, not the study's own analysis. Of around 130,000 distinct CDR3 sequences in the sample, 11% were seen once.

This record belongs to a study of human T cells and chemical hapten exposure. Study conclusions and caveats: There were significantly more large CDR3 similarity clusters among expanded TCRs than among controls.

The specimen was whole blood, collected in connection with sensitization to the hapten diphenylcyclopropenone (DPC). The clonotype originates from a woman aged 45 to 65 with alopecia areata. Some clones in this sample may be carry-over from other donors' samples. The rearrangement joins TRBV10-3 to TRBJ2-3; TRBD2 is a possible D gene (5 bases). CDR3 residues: CAITQRGTDTQYF. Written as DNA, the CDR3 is TGTGCCATCACGCAACGAGGGACAGATACGCAGTATTTT.